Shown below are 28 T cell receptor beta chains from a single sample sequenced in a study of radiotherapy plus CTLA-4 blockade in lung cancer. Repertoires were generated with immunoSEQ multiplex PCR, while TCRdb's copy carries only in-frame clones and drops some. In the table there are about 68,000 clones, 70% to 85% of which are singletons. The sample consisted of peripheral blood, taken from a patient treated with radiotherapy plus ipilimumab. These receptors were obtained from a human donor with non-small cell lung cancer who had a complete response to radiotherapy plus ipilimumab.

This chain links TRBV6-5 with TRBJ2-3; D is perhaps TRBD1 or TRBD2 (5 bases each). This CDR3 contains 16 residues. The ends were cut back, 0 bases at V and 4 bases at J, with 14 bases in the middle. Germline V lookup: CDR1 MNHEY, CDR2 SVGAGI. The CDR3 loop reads CASSYSFTGPADTQYF. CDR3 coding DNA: TGTGCCAGCAGTTACTCGTTCACGGGGCCAGCAGATACGCAGTATTTT.

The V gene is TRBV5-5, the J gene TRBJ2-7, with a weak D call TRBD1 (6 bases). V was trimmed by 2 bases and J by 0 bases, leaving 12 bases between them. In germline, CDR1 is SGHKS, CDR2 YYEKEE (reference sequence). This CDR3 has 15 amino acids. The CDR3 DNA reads TGTGCCAGCAGCTTCGGACAGTCACCCTCCTACGAGCAGTACTTC. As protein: CASSFGQSPSYEQYF.

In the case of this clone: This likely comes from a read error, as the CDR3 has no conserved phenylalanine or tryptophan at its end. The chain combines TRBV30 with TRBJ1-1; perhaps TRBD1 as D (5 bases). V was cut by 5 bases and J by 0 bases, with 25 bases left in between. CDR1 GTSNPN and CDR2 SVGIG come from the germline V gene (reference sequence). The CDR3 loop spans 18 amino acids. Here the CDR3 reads CAWPYRGPLPRLNTEAFL. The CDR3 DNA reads TGTGCCTGGCCGTACCGGGGCCCCCTCCCCCGTTTGAACACTGAAGCTTTCCTT.

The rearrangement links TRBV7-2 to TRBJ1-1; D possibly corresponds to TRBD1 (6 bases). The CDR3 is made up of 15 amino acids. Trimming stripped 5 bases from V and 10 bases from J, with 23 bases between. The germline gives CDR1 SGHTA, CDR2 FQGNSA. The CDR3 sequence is CASSPYGNEQGRAFF. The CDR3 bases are TGTGCCAGCAGCCCTTACGGAAATGAACAGGGAAGAGCTTTCTTT.

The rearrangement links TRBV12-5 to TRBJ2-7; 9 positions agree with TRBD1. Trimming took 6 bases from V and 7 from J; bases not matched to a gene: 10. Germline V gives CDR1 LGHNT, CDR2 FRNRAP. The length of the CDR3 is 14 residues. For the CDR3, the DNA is TGTGCTAGTGGAACCGGGACAGGGCAACGAGAGCAGTACTTC. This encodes CASGTGTGQREQYF. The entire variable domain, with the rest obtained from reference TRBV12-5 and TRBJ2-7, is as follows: DARVTQTPRHKVTEMGQEVTMRCQPILGHNTVFWYRQTMMQGLELLAYFRNRAPLDDSGMPKDRFSAEMPDATLATLKIQPSEPRDSAVYFCASGTGTGQREQYFGPGTRLTVT.

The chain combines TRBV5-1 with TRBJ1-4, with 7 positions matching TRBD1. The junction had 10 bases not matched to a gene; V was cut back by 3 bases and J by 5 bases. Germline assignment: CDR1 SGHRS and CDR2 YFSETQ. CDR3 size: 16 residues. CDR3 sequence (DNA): TGCGCCAGCAGCTCCCAACCGACAGGGAAGAATGAAAAACTGTTTTTT. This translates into CASSSQPTGKNEKLFF.

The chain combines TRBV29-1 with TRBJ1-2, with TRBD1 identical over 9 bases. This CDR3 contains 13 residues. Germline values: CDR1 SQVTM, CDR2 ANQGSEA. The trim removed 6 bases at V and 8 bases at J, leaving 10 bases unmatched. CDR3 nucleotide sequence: TGCAGCGTACCCTCACAGGGGGCCGAGGGCTACACCTTC. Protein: CSVPSQGAEGYTF.

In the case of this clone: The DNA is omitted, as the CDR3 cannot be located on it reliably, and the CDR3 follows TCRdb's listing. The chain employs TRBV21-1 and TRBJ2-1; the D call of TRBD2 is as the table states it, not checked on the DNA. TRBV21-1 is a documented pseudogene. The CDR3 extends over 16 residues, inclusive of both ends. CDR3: CASSQWAGGSYNEQFF.

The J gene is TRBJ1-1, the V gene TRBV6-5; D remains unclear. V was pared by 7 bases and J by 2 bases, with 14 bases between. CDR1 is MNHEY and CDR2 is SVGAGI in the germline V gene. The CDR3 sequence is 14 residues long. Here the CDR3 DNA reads TGTGCCAGCAACCCTCAAGGGCACAACACTGAAGCTTTCTTT. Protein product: CASNPQGHNTEAFF.

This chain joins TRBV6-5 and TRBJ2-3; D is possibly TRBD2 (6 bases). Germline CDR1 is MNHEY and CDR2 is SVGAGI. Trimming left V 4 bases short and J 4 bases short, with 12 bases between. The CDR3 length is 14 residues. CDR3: CASSFQASADTQYF. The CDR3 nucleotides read TGTGCCAGCAGTTTTCAGGCTAGCGCAGATACGCAGTATTTT.

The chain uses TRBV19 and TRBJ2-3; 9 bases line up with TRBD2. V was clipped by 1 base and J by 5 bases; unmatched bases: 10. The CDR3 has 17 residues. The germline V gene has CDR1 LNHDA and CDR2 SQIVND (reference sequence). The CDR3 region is CASSIALAGRAKDTQYF. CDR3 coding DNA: TGTGCCAGTAGTATAGCGCTAGCGGGGAGAGCAAAAGATACGCAGTATTTT.

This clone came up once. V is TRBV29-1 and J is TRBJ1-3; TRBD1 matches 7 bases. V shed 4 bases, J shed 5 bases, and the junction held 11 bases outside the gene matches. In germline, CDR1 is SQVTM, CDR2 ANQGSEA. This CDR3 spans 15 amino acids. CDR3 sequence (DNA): TGCAGCGTTGTTGGCAGGGGGTTTGGAAGAAACACCATATATTTT. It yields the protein CSVVGRGFGRNTIYF.

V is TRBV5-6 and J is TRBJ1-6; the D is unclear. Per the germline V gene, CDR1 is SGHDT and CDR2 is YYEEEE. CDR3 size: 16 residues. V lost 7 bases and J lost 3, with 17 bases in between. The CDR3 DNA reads TGTGCCAGCGGGCTCCGACGGAACCTCTATAATTCACCCCTCCACTTT. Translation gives CASGLRRNLYNSPLHF. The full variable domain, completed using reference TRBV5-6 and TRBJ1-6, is DAGVTQSPTHLIKTRGQQVTLRCSPKSGHDTVSWYQQALGQGPQFIFQYYEEEERQRGNFPDRFSGHQFPNYSSELNVNALLLGDSALYLCASGLRRNLYNSPLHFGNGTRLTVT.

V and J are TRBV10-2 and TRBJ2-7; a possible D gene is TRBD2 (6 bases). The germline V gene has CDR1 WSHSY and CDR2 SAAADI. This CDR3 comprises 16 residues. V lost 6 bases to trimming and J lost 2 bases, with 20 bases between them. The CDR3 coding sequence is TGCGCCAGCAGGGAGGAGGGGCGGACTGCTCCCTACGAGCAGTACTTC. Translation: CASREEGRTAPYEQYF.

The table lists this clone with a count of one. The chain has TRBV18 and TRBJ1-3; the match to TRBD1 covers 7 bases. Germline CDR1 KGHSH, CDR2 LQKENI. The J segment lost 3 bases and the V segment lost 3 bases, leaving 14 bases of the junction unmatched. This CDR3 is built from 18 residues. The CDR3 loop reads CASSPRQTQGFIGNTIYF. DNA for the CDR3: TGTGCCAGCTCACCCCGCCAGACACAGGGGTTTATTGGAAACACCATATATTTT.

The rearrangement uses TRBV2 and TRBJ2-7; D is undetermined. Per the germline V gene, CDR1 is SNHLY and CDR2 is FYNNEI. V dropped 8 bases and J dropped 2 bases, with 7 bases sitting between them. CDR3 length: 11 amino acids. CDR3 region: CASAVAYEQYF. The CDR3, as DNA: TGTGCCAGCGCGGTAGCCTACGAGCAGTACTTC. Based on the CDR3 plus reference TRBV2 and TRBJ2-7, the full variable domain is EPEVTQTPSHQVTQMGQEVILRCVPISNHLYFYWYRQILGQKVEFLVSFYNNEISEKSEIFDDQFSVERPDGSNFTLKIRSTKLEDSAMYFCASAVAYEQYFGPGTRLTVT.

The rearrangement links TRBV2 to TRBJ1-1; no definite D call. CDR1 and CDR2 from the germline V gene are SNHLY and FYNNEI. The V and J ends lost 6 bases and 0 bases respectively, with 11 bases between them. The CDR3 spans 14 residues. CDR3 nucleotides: TGTGCCAGCAGCGGTGAGCGGATGAACACTGAAGCTTTCTTT. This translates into CASSGERMNTEAFF. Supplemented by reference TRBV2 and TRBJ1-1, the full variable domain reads EPEVTQTPSHQVTQMGQEVILRCVPISNHLYFYWYRQILGQKVEFLVSFYNNEISEKSEIFDDQFSVERPDGSNFTLKIRSTKLEDSAMYFCASSGERMNTEAFFGQGTRLTVV.

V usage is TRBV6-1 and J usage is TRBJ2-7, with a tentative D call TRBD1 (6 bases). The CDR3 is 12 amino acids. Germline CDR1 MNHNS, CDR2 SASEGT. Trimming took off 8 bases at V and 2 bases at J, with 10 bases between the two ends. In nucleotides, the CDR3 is TGTGCCAGCCAGGGGCGTACCTACGAGCAGTACGTC. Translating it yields CASQGRTYEQYV.

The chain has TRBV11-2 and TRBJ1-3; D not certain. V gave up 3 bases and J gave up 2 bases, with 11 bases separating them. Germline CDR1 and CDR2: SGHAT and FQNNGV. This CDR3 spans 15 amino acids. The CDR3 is CASSFKGLAGNTIYF. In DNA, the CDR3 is TGTGCCAGCAGCTTTAAGGGATTAGCTGGAAACACCATATATTTT. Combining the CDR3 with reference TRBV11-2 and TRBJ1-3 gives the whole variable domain EAGVAQSPRYKIIEKRQSVAFWCNPISGHATLYWYQQILGQGPKLLIQFQNNGVVDDSQLPKDRFSAERLKGVDSTLKIQPAKLEDSAVYLCASSFKGLAGNTIYFGEGSWLTVV.

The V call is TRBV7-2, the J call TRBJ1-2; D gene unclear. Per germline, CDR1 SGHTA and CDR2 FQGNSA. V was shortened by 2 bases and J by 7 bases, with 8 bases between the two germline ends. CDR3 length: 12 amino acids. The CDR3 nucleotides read TGTGCCAGCAGCTTAAGGCAGGCTGGCTACACCTTC. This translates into CASSLRQAGYTF.

The CDR3 sequence is CASSPRPQDAEAFF. The CDR3 DNA is TGTGCCAGCTCGCCCCGTCCGCAGGACGCTGAAGCTTTCTTT. The chain links TRBV18 to TRBJ1-1; D gene ambiguous. This CDR3 is 14 amino acids long. Deletions cut 6 bases from V and 6 bases from J, with 17 bases between. Germline CDR1 reads KGHSH; CDR2 reads LQKENI. The full variable domain, in which reference TRBV18 and TRBJ1-1 provide the parts outside the CDR3, is NAGVMQNPRHLVRRRGQEARLRCSPMKGHSHVYWYRQLPEEGLKFMVYLQKENIIDESGMPKERFSAEFPKEGPSILRIQQVVRGDSAAYFCASSPRPQDAEAFFGQGTRLTVV.

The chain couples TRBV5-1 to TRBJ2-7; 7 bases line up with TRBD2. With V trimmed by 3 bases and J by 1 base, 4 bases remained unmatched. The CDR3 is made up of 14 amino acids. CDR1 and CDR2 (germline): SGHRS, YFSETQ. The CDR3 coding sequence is TGCGCCAGCAGCTCCAGCGGGGCTTCCTACGAGCAGTACTTC. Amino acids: CASSSSGASYEQYF.

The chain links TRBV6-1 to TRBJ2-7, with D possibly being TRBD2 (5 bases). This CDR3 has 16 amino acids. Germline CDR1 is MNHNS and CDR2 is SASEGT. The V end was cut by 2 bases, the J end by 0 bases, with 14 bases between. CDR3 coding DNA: TGTGCCAGCAGTGAACCCGGACTGAGCCACTCCTACGAGCAGTACGTC. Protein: CASSEPGLSHSYEQYV.

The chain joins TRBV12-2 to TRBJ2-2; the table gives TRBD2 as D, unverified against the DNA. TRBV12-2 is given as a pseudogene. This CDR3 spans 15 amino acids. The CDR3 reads CASRSLAGNTGELFF. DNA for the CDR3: TGTGCAAGTCGCTCCTTAGCGGGTAATACCGGGGAGCTGTTTTTT.

The CDR3 sequence is CASASTGGVTTQRRETQYF. The CDR3 DNA reads as TGTGCTAGTGCTTCCACCGGGGGGGTCACCACCCAGAGGAGAGAGACCCAGTACTTC. This sequence joins TRBV12-5 and TRBJ2-5; 8 bases agree with TRBD2. V trimming: 7 bases; J trimming: 4 bases; junction bases outside the gene matches: 23. There are 19 residues in the CDR3. The germline V gene has CDR1 LGHNT and CDR2 FRNRAP.

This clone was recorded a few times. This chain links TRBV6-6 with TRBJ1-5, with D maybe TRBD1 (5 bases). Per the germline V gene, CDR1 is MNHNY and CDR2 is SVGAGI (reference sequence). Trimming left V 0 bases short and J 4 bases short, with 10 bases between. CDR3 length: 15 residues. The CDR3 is CASSYSYQGNQPQHF. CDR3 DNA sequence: TGTGCCAGCAGTTACTCTTACCAGGGTAATCAGCCCCAGCATTTT.

The DNA of the CDR3 is TGTGCCAGCAGCGTAGGCGGACTAGCGGGAGGCACCGGGGAGCTGTTTTTT. This codes for CASSVGGLAGGTGELFF. The genes are TRBV9 and TRBJ2-2; TRBD2 matches 14 bases. CDR3 length equals 17 residues. The J segment lost 4 bases and the V segment lost 0 bases, leaving 2 bases of the junction unmatched. Germline-derived CDR1 and CDR2 are SGDLS and YYNGEE.

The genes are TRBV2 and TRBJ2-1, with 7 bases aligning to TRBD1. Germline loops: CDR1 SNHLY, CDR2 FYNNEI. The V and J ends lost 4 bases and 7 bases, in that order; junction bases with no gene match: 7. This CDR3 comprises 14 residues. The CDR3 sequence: CASSGGIQGNEQFF. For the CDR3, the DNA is TGTGCCAGCAGTGGAGGGATACAGGGGAATGAGCAGTTCTTC.